This T cell receptor beta chain came from a study of blood T cell repertoires in COVID-19. Enrollees, about 18 to 89 years old, lived in 24 US areas. The study assigned cohorts using participant-reported clinical history. Cohort 3 recovered donors had two negative PCRs, clearance, or symptom resolution. Repertoires were generated with immunoSEQ multiplex PCR, while TCRdb's copy carries only in-frame clones and drops some. The table shows 250,000 to 300,000 clones, with around nine tenths occurring only once. This clone was observed a single time. There are 15 residues in the CDR3. V was trimmed by 4 bases and J by 0 bases, leaving 14 bases between them. Germline V gene sequence: CDR1 SGHKS, CDR2 YYEKEE (reference sequence).

The chain joins TRBV5-5 to TRBJ2-7; maybe TRBD2 (6 bases). The material sequenced was PBMCs or T cells enriched from blood (not recorded which). The receptor was derived from a woman aged 60 to 75 who had recovered from COVID-19. Written as DNA, the CDR3 is TGTGCCAGCAGCATCGTAGCGGAGAGCTCCTACGAGCAGTACTTC. Its protein is CASSIVAESSYEQYF.